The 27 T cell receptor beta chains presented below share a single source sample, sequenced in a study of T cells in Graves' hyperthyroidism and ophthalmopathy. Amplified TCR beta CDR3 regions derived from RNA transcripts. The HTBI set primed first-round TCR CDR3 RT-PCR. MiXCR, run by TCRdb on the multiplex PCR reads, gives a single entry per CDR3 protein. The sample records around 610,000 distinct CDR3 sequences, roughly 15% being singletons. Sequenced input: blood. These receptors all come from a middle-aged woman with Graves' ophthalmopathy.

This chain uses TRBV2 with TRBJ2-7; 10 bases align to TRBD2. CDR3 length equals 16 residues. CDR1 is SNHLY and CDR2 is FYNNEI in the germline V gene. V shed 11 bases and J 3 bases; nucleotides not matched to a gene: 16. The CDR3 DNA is TGTGCCCAGCGGGCTAGCGGGGGTGGCGGCATCTACGAGCAGTACTTC. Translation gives CAQRASGGGGIYEQYF.

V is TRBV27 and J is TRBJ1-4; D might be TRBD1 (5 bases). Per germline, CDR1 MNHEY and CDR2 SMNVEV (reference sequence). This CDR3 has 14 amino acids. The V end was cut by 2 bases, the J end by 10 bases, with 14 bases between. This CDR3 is CASSLVGRAGKLFF. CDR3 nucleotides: TGTGCCAGCAGTTTAGTGGGCAGGGCTGGAAAACTGTTTTTT. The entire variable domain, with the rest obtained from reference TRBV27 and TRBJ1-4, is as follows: EAQVTQNPRYLITVTGKKLTVTCSQNMNHEYMSWYRQDPGLGLRQIYYSMNVEVTDKGDVPEGYKVSRKEKRNFPLILESPSPNQTSLYFCASSLVGRAGKLFFGSGTQLSVL.

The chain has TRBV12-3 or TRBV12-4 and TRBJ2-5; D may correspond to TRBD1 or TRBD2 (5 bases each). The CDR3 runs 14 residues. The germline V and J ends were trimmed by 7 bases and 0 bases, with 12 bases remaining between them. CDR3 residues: CASTLGRNQETQYF. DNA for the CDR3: TGTGCCAGCACCTTGGGACGCAACCAAGAGACCCAGTACTTC.

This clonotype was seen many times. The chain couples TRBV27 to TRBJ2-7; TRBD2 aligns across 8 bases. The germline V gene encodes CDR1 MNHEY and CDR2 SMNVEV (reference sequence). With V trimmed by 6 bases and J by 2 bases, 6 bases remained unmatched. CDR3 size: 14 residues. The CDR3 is CASRSVGRAYEQYF. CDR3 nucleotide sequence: TGTGCCAGCAGGTCGGTCGGGAGGGCCTACGAGCAGTACTTC.

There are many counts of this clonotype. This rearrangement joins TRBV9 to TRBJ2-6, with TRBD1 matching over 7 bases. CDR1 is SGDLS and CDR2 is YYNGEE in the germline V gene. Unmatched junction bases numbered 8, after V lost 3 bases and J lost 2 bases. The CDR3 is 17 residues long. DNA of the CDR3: TGTGCCAGCAGCGCACAGGGGCCACGGACTGGGGCCAACGTCCTGACTTTC. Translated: CASSAQGPRTGANVLTF.

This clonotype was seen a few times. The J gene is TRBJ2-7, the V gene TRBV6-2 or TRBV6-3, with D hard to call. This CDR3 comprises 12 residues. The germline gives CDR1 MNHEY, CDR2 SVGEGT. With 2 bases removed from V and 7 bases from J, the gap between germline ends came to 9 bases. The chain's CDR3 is CASSYPRVEQYF. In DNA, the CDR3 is TGTGCCAGCAGTTACCCGCGAGTAGAGCAGTACTTC.

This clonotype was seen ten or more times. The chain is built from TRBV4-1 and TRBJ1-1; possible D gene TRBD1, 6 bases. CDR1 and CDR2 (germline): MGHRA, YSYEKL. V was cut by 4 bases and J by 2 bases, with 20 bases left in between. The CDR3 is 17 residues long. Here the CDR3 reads CASSLLQGRTTNTEAFF. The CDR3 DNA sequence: TGCGCCAGCAGCCTTTTACAGGGACGGACCACCAACACTGAAGCTTTCTTT.

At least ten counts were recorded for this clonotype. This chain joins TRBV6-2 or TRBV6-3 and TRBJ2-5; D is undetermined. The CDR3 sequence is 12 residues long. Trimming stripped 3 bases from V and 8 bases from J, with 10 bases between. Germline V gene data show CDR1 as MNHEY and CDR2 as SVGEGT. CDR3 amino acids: CASSYVIPTQYF. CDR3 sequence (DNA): TGTGCCAGCAGTTATGTCATCCCAACCCAGTACTTC.

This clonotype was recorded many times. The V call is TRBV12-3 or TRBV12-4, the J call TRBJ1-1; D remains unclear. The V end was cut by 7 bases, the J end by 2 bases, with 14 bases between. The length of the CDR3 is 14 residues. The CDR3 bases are TGTGCCAGCACCCCCGGCCCGCTAAACACTGAAGCTTTCTTT. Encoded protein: CASTPGPLNTEAFF.

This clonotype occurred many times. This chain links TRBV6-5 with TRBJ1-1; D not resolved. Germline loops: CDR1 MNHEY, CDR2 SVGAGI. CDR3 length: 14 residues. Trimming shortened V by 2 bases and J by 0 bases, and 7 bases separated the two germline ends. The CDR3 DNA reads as TGTGCCAGCAGTTACGACACCGTGAACACTGAAGCTTTCTTT. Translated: CASSYDTVNTEAFF.

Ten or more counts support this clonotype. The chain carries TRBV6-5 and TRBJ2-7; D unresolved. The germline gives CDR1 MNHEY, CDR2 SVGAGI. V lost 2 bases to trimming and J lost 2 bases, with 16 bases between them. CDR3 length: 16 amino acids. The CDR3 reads CASSYGTFGSTYEQYF. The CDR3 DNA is TGTGCCAGCAGTTACGGAACCTTCGGATCGACCTACGAGCAGTACTTC.

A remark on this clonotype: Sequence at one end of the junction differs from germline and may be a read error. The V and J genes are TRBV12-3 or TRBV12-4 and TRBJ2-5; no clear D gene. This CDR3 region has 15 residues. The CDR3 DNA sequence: TGCGCCAGCAGTTTCAAGGAGTGGGGACAAGAGACCCAGTACTTC. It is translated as CASSFKEWGQETQYF.

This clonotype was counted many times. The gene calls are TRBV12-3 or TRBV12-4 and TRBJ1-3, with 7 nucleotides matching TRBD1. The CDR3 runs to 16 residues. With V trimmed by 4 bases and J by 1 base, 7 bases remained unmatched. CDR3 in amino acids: CASSWTGTASGNTIYF. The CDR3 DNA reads TGTGCCAGCAGTTGGACCGGGACAGCTTCTGGAAACACCATATATTTT.

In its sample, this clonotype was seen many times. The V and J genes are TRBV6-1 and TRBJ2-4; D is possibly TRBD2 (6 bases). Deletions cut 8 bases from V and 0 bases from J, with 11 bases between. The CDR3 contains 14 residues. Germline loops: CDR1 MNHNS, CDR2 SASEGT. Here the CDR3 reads CASWGRLAKNIQYF. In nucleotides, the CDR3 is TGTGCCAGCTGGGGGAGGCTAGCCAAAAACATTCAGTACTTC.

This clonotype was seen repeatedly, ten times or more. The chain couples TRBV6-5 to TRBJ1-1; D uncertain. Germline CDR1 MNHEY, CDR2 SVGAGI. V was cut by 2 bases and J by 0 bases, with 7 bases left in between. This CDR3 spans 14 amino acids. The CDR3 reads CASSYVSVNTEAFF. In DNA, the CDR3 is TGTGCCAGCAGTTACGTTTCGGTGAACACTGAAGCTTTCTTT.

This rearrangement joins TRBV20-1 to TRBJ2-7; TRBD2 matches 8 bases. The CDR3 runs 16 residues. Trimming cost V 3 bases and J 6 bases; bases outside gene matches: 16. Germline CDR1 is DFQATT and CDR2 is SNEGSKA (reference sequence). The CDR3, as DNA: TGCAGTGCTAGGGCCCAACGGACTAGCAATCTAGGCGAGCAGTACTTC. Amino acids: CSARAQRTSNLGEQYF.

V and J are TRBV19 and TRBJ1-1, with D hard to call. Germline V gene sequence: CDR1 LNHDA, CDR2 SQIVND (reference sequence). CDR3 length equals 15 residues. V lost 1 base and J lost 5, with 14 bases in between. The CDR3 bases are TGTGCCAGTAGTATAGGACCGCCGAGGCGGACTGAAGCTTTCTTT. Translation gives CASSIGPPRRTEAFF.

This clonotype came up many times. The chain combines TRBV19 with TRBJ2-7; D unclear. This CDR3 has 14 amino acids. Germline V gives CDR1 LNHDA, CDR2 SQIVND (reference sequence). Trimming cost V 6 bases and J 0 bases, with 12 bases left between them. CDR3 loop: CASSLTESSYEQYF. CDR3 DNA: TGTGCCAGTAGCCTGACGGAAAGCTCCTACGAGCAGTACTTC.

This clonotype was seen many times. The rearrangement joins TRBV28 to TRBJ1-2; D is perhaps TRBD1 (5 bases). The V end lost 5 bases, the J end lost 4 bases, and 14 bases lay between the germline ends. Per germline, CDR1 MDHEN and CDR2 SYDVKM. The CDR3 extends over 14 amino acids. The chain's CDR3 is CASSTTGRSYGYTF. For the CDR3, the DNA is TGTGCCAGCAGTACTACGGGACGGAGCTATGGCTACACCTTC.

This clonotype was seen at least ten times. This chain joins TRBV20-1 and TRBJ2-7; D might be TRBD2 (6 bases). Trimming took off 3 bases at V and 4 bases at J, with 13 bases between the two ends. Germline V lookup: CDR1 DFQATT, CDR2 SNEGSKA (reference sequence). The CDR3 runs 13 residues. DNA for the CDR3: TGCAGTGCTAGGGGGAGGTCGGCTTACGAGCAGTACTTC. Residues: CSARGRSAYEQYF.

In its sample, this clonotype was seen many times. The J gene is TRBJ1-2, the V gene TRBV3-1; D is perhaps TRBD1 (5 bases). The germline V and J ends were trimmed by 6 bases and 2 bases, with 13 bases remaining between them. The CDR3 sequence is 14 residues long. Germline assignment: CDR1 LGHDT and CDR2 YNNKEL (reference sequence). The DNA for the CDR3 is TGTGCCAGCAGGGGGGTCAGGCCCAACTATGGCTACACCTTC. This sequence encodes CASRGVRPNYGYTF.

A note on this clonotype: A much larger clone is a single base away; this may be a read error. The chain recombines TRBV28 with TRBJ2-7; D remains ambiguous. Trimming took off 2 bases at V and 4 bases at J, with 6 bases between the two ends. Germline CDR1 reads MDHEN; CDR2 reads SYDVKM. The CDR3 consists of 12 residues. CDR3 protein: CASSLPKYEQYF. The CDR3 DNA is TGTGCCAGCAGTTTACCAAAGTACGAGCAGTACTTC.

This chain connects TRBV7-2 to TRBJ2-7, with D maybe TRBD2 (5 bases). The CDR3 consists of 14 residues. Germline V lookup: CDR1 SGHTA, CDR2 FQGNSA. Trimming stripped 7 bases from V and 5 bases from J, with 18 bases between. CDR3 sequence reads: CASTLRDVTNEQYF. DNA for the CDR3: TGTGCCAGCACCCTCCGGGATGTGACTAACGAGCAGTACTTC. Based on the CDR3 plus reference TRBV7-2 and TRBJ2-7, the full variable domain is GAGVSQSPSNKVTEKGKDVELRCDPISGHTALYWYRQSLGQGLEFLIYFQGNSAPDKSGLPSDRFSAERTGGSVSTLTIQRTQQEDSAVYLCASTLRDVTNEQYFGPGTRLTVT.

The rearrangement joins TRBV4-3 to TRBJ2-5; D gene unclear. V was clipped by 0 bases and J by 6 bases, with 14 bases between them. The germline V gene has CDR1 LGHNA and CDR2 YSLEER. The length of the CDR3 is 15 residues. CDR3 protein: CASSQEASSEKTQYF. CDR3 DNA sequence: TGCGCCAGCAGCCAAGAAGCCTCATCTGAGAAGACCCAGTACTTC.

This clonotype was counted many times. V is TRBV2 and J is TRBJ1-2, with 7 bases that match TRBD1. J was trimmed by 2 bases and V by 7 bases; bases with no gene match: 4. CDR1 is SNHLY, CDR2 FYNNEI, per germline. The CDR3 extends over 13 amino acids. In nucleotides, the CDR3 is TGTGCCAGCACAGGGACAGCCAACTATGGCTACACCTTC. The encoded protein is CASTGTANYGYTF.

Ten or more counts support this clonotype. In nucleotides, the CDR3 is TGTGCCAGCAGCTTGCTCCCCGGACTAGCAGGGGCCAAAAACATTCAGTACTTC. Encoded protein: CASSLLPGLAGAKNIQYF. V usage is TRBV11-2 and J usage is TRBJ2-4; 8 nucleotides agree with TRBD2. J lost 1 base, V lost 3 bases, and 11 bases had no gene match. CDR1 SGHAT and CDR2 FQNNGV come from the germline V gene. This CDR3 is built from 18 residues.

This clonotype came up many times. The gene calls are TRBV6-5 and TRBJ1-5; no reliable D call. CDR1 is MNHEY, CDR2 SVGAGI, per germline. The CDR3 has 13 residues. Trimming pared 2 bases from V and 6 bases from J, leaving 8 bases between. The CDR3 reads CASSYTGGQPQHF. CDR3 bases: TGTGCCAGCAGTTACACCGGTGGTCAGCCCCAGCATTTT.